This TCR beta chain was recorded in a study of blood T cells in healthy people across ages (dated by TCRdb to the mid-2010s). For the study in its entirety: Template switching captured roughly one uniquely barcoded TCR beta cDNA molecule per two T cells in model experiments. To track age-related changes in TCR beta repertoire diversity, the study relied on deep sequencing normalized with unique cDNA molecular identifiers. Four age groups were formed from the donors: young (average about 16 years), middle-aged (more than 35), aged (about 62) and long-lived (approximately 80). To avoid experimental bias, donors of different ages were distributed randomly across sequencing lanes. Two additional independent replicas of 1 million unique cDNA reads from the same blood draw were analyzed for two donors (one aged 18 to 29 and one aged 80 or older).

The library was produced with 5' RACE. The reads were generated on an Illumina HiSeq 2500. The second PCR ran for roughly 6 to 11 cycles and used a J-beta primer mix along with a sample-barcoded 5' primer. Each TCR beta cDNA molecule received a unique molecular identifier from a template-switch 5' adaptor carrying 12 random nucleotides. Each sample yielded at least 2.5 million CDR3-containing paired-end reads. All of the RNA was converted into first-strand cDNA using the Mint cDNA synthesis kit, with a TRBC-specific oligonucleotide serving as the primer. All cDNA was treated with uracil-DNA glycosylase and then went through a first 18-cycle PCR with the universal primers M1SS and BC2_uni_R. The study's own analysis went as follows. For normalization, 1 million high-quality reads were randomly selected from each sample, with every read carrying a distinct molecular identifier. Reads sharing molecular identifiers were discarded rather than binned into consensus sequences. MiTCR, with a Q25 quality threshold and the strictest error-elimination algorithm, was used for CDR3 identification, clonotype clustering and error correction. A nonparametric unseen species model with Euler transformation was used to estimate a lower bound on total TCR beta diversity. The public reads were reprocessed in TCRdb via fastp at Q25 and MiXCR, keeping in-frame beta chains. Each CDR3 protein gets just one entry, which takes the most common genes and DNA from the rows behind it. TCRdb, not the authors, supplied the V and J calls. In this sample the table shows 800,000 or so distinct CDR3 sequences, more than 35% of which occur a single time. The biggest ten clones account for around 18% of the sample.

For this clonotype: The specificity of this receptor is unknown. One base away there is no much larger clone; base qualities are not given.

Via the germline V gene (reference sequence), CDR1 is DFQATT and CDR2 SNEGSKA. The germline V end is reduced by 0 bases and the J end by 8 bases; junction bases left unmatched: 5. The CDR3, cysteine through phenylalanine, is 15 amino acids long. The kept DNA is CDR3 alone, 45 bases in frame from the first base. The 39 donors, aged about 6 to 100 years, were systemically healthy Caucasian individuals from Russia. Ten milliliters of peripheral blood were drawn from each donor into EDTA-treated Vacutainer tubes. PBMCs were isolated by Ficoll-Paque density-gradient centrifugation, with at least 7 million obtained per sample. Trizol reagent was used to extract total RNA from PBMCs, with at least 6 micrograms per sample. For every donor, an aliquot of PBMCs went through flow cytometry to measure the percentages of naive CD45RAhigh/CD27high T cells. Findings and caveats that apply to the study as a whole: Observed TCR beta diversity per million T cells fell roughly linearly with age, and a significant reduction was already apparent by age approximately 41. There was a strong correlation between observed TCR beta diversity and the percentage of naive T cells measured by flow cytometry. Estimates of total diversity based on one million sequenced T cells were considered lower bounds and underestimates. Because donor CMV infection status was unknown, age-related changes in expanded clonotypes were potentially confounded. Compared with the aged group, the long-lived group had more naive CD4+ T cells, fewer expanded clones and increased TCR diversity, a pattern suggesting age selection. Bulk unsorted PBMC profiling prevented conclusive comparison of naive and antigen-experienced compartments.

The receptor was isolated from an older man in good health. The rearrangement joined TRBV20-1 to TRBJ2-1; 12 middle bases align to TRBD1. The sequencing sample was made of blood. The nucleotide sequence is TGCAGTGCTAGAGAAACCGGGACAGGGGGCTATGAGCAGTTCTTC. The translation is CSARETGTGGYEQFF.